This T cell receptor (beta chain) appears in the sequencing data of a study of graft-versus-host responses after intestinal transplantation. Produced via immunoSEQ multiplex PCR; TCRdb's table is partial and in-frame only. The table lists roughly 100,000 clones, roughly 84% of them singletons. Turning to this clone: Its target is unknown.

The CDR3 consists of 13 residues. Germline assignment: CDR1 SGDLS and CDR2 YYNGEE. V was cut by 0 bases and J by 5 bases, with 7 bases left in between. Sequencing used unstimulated CD4+ T cells sorted from spleen or lymph node cells, obtained before intestinal transplant. The TCR originated in a human donor who received an intestinal transplant. The rearrangement uses TRBV9 and TRBJ2-3, with D perhaps matching TRBD2 (6 bases). The CDR3: CASSVAAGDTQYF. The CDR3 region has the DNA TGTGCCAGCAGCGTAGCAGCGGGAGATACGCAGTATTTT. The full variable domain, in which reference TRBV9 and TRBJ2-3 provide the parts outside the CDR3, is DSGVTQTPKHLITATGQRVTLRCSPRSGDLSVYWYQQSLDQGLQFLIQYYNGEERAKGNILERFSAQQFPDLHSELNLSSLELGDSALYFCASSVAAGDTQYFGPGTRLTVL.